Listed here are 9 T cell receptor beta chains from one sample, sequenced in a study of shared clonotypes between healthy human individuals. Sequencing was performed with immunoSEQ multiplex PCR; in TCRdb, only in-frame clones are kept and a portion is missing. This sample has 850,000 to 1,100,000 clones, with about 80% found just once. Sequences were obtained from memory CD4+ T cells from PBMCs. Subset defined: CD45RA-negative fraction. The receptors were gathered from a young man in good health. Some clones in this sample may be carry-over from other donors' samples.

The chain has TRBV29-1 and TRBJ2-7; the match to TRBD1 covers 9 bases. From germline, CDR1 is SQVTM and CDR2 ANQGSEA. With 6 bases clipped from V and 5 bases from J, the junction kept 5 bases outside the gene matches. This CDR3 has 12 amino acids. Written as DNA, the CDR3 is TGCAGCGTGACCGGGACAGGGCACGAGCAGTACTTC. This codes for CSVTGTGHEQYF.

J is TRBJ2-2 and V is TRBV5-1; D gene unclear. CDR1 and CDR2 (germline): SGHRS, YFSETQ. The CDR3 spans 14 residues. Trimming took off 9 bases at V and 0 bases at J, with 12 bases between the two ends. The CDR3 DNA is TGCGCCACCATGGAAGTAGCGAACACCGGGGAGCTGTTTTTT. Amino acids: CATMEVANTGELFF. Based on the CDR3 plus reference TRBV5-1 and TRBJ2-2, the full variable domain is KAGVTQTPRYLIKTRGQQVTLSCSPISGHRSVSWYQQTPGQGLQFLFEYFSETQRNKGNFPGRFSGRQFSNSRSEMNVSTLELGDSALYLCATMEVANTGELFFGEGSRLTVL.

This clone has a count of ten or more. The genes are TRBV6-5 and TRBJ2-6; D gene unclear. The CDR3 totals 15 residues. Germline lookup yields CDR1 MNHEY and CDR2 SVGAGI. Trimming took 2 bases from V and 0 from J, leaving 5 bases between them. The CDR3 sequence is CASSYGASGANVLTF. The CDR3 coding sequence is TGTGCCAGCAGTTACGGAGCCTCTGGGGCCAACGTCCTGACTTTC.

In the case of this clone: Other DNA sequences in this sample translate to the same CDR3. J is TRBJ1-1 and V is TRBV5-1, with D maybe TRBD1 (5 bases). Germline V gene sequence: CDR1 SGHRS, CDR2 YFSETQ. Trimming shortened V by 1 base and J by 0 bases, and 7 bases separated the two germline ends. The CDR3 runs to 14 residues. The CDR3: CASSLTGMNTEAFF. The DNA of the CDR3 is TGCGCCAGCAGCTTGACAGGCATGAACACTGAAGCTTTCTTT.

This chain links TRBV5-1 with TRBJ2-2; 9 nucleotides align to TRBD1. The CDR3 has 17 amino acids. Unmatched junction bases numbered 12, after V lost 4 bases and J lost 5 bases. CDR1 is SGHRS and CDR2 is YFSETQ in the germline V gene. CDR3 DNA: TGCGCCAGCAGCCTCCAAGGACAGGGGTCGTCGACCGGGGAGCTGTTTTTT. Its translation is CASSLQGQGSSTGELFF.

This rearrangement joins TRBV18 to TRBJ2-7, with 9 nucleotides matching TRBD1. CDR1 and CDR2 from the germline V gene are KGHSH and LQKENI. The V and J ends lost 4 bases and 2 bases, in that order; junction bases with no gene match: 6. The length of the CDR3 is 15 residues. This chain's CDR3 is CASSRGGQGAYEQYF. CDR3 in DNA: TGTGCCAGCTCACGCGGGGGACAGGGTGCCTACGAGCAGTACTTC. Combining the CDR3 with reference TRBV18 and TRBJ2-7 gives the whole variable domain NAGVMQNPRHLVRRRGQEARLRCSPMKGHSHVYWYRQLPEEGLKFMVYLQKENIIDESGMPKERFSAEFPKEGPSILRIQQVVRGDSAAYFCASSRGGQGAYEQYFGPGTRLTVT.

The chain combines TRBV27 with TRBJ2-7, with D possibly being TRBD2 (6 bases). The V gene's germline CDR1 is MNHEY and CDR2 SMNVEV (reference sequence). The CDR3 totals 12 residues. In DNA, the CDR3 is TGTGCTGCGGGGTACCTCTCCTACGAGCAGTACTTC. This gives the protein CAAGYLSYEQYF.

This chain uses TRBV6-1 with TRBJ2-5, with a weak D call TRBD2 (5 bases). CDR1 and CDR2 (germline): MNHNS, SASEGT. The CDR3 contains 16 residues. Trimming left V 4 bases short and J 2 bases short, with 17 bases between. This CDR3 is CASSGEWFRPQETQYF. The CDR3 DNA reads TGTGCCAGCAGTGGGGAGTGGTTTCGGCCACAAGAGACCCAGTACTTC.

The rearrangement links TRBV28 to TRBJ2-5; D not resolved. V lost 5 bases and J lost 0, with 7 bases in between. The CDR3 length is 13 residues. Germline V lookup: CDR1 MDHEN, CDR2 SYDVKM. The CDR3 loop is CASSTANQETQYF. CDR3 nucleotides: TGTGCCAGCAGTACCGCAAACCAAGAGACCCAGTACTTC.